Below, 2 T cell receptor beta chains from the same sample are listed, as sequenced in a study of cytomegalovirus exposure and HLA in healthy donors. PCR employed 60 Vbeta and 13 Jbeta primers. Repertoires were generated with immunoSEQ multiplex PCR, while TCRdb's copy carries only in-frame clones and drops some. Counted here are roughly 93,000 clones, 80% occurring once; the ten biggest clones make up under 8.5%. Sequencing was performed on PBMCs. The receptors here all came from a man aged 25-45 years in good health and CMV-seronegative.

V usage is TRBV30 and J usage is TRBJ2-1; possible D gene TRBD1, 5 bases. Germline lookup yields CDR1 GTSNPN and CDR2 SVGIG (reference sequence). With 7 bases removed from V and 7 bases from J, the gap between germline ends came to 17 bases. This CDR3 comprises 13 residues. The CDR3 DNA reads TGTGCCTCCTTAGGGGAACGAGGTAATGAGCAGTTCTTC. Amino acid sequence: CASLGERGNEQFF.

The chain couples TRBV6-1 to TRBJ1-1, with 8 bases identical to TRBD1. Germline CDR1 reads MNHNS; CDR2 reads SASEGT. The CDR3 contains 14 residues. With 0 bases clipped from V and 10 bases from J, the junction kept 7 bases outside the gene matches. CDR3 sequence: CASSEAIRGRGAFF. In DNA, the CDR3 is TGTGCCAGCAGTGAAGCGATCAGGGGGCGCGGAGCTTTCTTT.